These 27 T cell receptor beta chains were sequenced from one sample in a study of blood T cell repertoires in COVID-19. Profiling relied on immunoSEQ multiplex PCR, and the TCRdb table lists in-frame clones only, not all of them. The sample contains under 150,000 clones, roughly four fifths of which appear only once. The sequenced sample consisted of peripheral blood. All receptors derive from a man between 65 and 85 years old with active or convalescent COVID-19.

V usage is TRBV5-4 and J usage is TRBJ2-4, with unresolved D. This CDR3 contains 13 residues. CDR1 is SGHNT, CDR2 YYREEE, per germline (reference sequence). Trimming left V 4 bases short and J 4 bases short, with 9 bases between. The chain's CDR3 is CASSINGKNIQYF. The CDR3 DNA reads TGTGCCAGCAGCATAAACGGGAAAAACATTCAGTACTTC.

The genes are TRBV5-4 and TRBJ1-2; weak D call: TRBD1 (5 bases). Germline V gene data show CDR1 as SGHNT and CDR2 as YYREEE (reference sequence). V lost 2 bases and J 3 bases, leaving 14 bases between the germline ends. The CDR3 contains 15 residues. The CDR3 is CASSLGLGGDYGYTF. CDR3 DNA: TGTGCCAGCAGCTTAGGACTCGGGGGTGACTATGGCTACACCTTC.

The V call is TRBV7-8, the J call TRBJ2-1; TRBD1 matches 9 bases. The CDR3 length is 15 residues. The ends lost 5 bases at V and 2 bases at J; junction bases unmatched: 4. CDR1 and CDR2 from the germline V gene are SGHVS and FQNEAQ. As DNA, the CDR3 is TGTGCCAGCAGCACCCGACAGGGGGCCTACAATGAGCAGTTCTTC. It specifies CASSTRQGAYNEQFF.

The chain joins TRBV4-3 to TRBJ2-7, with 8 bases matching TRBD2. Germline lookup yields CDR1 LGHNA and CDR2 YSLEER. The CDR3 sequence is 15 residues long. V lost 0 bases and J lost 4; bases outside the gene matches: 5. CDR3 DNA sequence: TGCGCCAGCAGCCAAGATCGGGCTAGCGGGTACGAGCAGTACTTC. It specifies CASSQDRASGYEQYF.

The chain has TRBV2 and TRBJ2-3; no clear D. The CDR3 consists of 15 residues. Per germline, CDR1 SNHLY and CDR2 FYNNEI. The V gene lost 8 bases and the J gene lost 2 bases, with 17 bases spanning the gap. The CDR3 DNA is TGTGCCAGCGCCTATAGTGGTACTGACACAGATACGCAGTATTTT. Its translation is CASAYSGTDTDTQYF.

This clone was found a few times. The rearrangement uses TRBV13 and TRBJ1-1; D gene ambiguous. The germline CDR1 and CDR2 sequences are PRHDT and FYEKMQ (reference sequence). The V gene lost 7 bases and the J gene lost 1 base, with 13 bases spanning the gap. CDR3 length equals 14 residues. CDR3 residues: CASINRDTNTEAFF. Written as DNA, the CDR3 is TGTGCCAGCATCAACCGGGATACGAACACTGAAGCTTTCTTT.

The genes are TRBV9 and TRBJ2-1; 11 bases are shared with TRBD2. CDR1 is SGDLS, CDR2 YYNGEE, per germline. The CDR3 loop spans 15 amino acids. After removal of 2 bases from V and 7 bases from J, the junction contained 5 bases not matched to a gene. The CDR3 protein is CASSVSGGVLNEQFF. DNA of the CDR3: TGTGCCAGCAGCGTTAGCGGGGGGGTATTAAATGAGCAGTTCTTC.

V usage is TRBV6-2 or TRBV6-3 and J usage is TRBJ2-1; 9 bases match TRBD2. CDR1 and CDR2 from the germline V gene are MNHEY and SVGEGT. V dropped 4 bases and J dropped 4; count of bases not matched to a gene: 5. The CDR3 length is 15 residues. The CDR3: CASSLLAGAYNEQFF. CDR3 in DNA: TGTGCCAGCAGTTTGTTAGCGGGGGCATACAATGAGCAGTTCTTC.

There are a few counts of this clone. V and J are TRBV5-6 and TRBJ2-7; unclear D gene. The V gene's germline CDR1 is SGHDT and CDR2 YYEEEE. V was pared by 0 bases and J by 1 base, with 5 bases between. CDR3 length: 13 residues. This CDR3 reads CASSLGVSYEQYF. The DNA of the CDR3 is TGTGCCAGCAGCTTGGGAGTGTCCTACGAGCAGTACTTC.

The chain carries TRBV9 and TRBJ1-5; a weak D match, TRBD1 (6 bases). Per germline, CDR1 SGDLS and CDR2 YYNGEE. The V end lost 4 bases, the J end lost 7 bases, and 12 bases lay between the germline ends. This CDR3 is built from 13 residues. This CDR3 reads CASSLEGDQPQHF. DNA of the CDR3: TGTGCCAGCAGCTTAGAGGGGGACCAGCCCCAGCATTTT.

This clone showed up just a few times. V and J are TRBV4-2 and TRBJ1-3; no reliable D call. CDR3 length: 16 amino acids. Germline lookup yields CDR1 LGHNA and CDR2 YNFKEQ. Between the trimmed V and J ends, which lost 0 bases and 0 bases, there was a span of 9 bases. CDR3 sequence reads: CASSQDFADSGNTIYF. As DNA, the CDR3 is TGTGCCAGCAGCCAAGATTTTGCGGACTCTGGAAACACCATATATTTT.

This clone came up once. This chain connects TRBV4-3 to TRBJ1-1; D is unresolved. The ends were cut back, 0 bases at V and 3 bases at J, with 8 bases in the middle. The CDR3 sequence is 14 residues long. Germline CDR1 and CDR2: LGHNA and YSLEER. The CDR3 region has the DNA TGCGCCAGCAGCCAAGATCCGCGGGACACTGAAGCTTTCTTT. Protein product: CASSQDPRDTEAFF.

This chain uses TRBV14 with TRBJ1-1; D gene unclear. V lost 0 bases and J 5 bases, leaving 16 bases between the germline ends. CDR1 and CDR2 from the germline V gene are SGHDN and FVKESK. The CDR3 extends over 16 amino acids. The CDR3: CASSQDRGVRSTEAFF. The CDR3 DNA sequence: TGTGCCAGCAGCCAAGATCGCGGGGTGCGATCAACTGAAGCTTTCTTT.

The gene calls are TRBV2 and TRBJ1-5; possibly TRBD1 for D (5 bases). Germline V gene data show CDR1 as SNHLY and CDR2 as FYNNEI. Trimming stripped 5 bases from V and 5 bases from J, with 16 bases between. The CDR3 totals 15 residues. The CDR3 bases are TGTGCCAGCAGTTCGGGGGAGGGATTATATCAGCCCCAGCATTTT. As protein: CASSSGEGLYQPQHF.

The J gene is TRBJ2-2, the V gene TRBV5-1; 15 nucleotides agree with TRBD2. The V and J ends lost 5 bases and 4 bases, in that order; junction bases with no gene match: 6. Looked up from germline, CDR1 is SGHRS and CDR2 is YFSETQ. CDR3 size: 17 residues. CDR3 in DNA: TGCGCCAGCAGGACGGGACTAGCGGGAGGAAGCACCGGGGAGCTGTTTTTT. It is translated as CASRTGLAGGSTGELFF.

This chain connects TRBV23-1 to TRBJ1-3, with D unresolved. TRBV23-1 is flagged as an ORF with uncertain function. The CDR3 has 14 amino acids. Trimming removed 8 bases at V and 3 bases at J, with 14 bases between. In DNA form, the CDR3 reads TGCGCCAGCTCGGAGGGCCTTATTGGAAACACCATATATTTT. The encoded protein is CASSEGLIGNTIYF.

The chain uses TRBV7-3 and TRBJ2-3; unclear D gene. CDR1 is SGHTA and CDR2 is FQGTGA in the germline V gene. Trimming removed 5 bases at V and 0 bases at J, with 6 bases between. The CDR3 contains 13 residues. CDR3 sequence: CASSVQSTDTQYF. DNA of the CDR3: TGTGCCAGCAGCGTACAGAGCACAGATACGCAGTATTTT.

This chain uses TRBV4-1 with TRBJ1-5, with 7 bases fitting TRBD1. This CDR3 has 17 amino acids. In germline, CDR1 is MGHRA, CDR2 YSYEKL. J gave up 0 bases and V 1 base, and 6 bases lay outside the gene matches. This CDR3 reads CASSQVDTGASNQPQHF. The CDR3 DNA follows: TGCGCCAGCAGCCAAGTAGATACAGGGGCTAGCAATCAGCCCCAGCATTTT.

This chain connects TRBV5-6 to TRBJ1-2; TRBD1 aligns across 9 bases. Germline CDR1 and CDR2: SGHDT and YYEEEE. This CDR3 comprises 15 residues. Losses at the gene ends were 5 bases for V and 4 bases for J; bases not matched to a gene: 9. The CDR3 coding sequence is TGTGCCAGCAGTGATGGGACAGGGAGAAGCTATGGCTACACCTTC. This codes for CASSDGTGRSYGYTF.

Only one count was recorded for this clone. The rearrangement joins TRBV7-2 to TRBJ2-1, with D unclear. The germline V gene has CDR1 SGHTA and CDR2 FQGNSA. V lost 1 base and J 6 bases, leaving 7 bases between the germline ends. There are 13 residues in the CDR3. CDR3 sequence reads: CASSLGSGNEQFF. As DNA, the CDR3 is TGTGCCAGCAGCTTAGGTTCCGGCAATGAGCAGTTCTTC. The full variable domain, its missing parts supplied by reference TRBV7-2 and TRBJ2-1, is GAGVSQSPSNKVTEKGKDVELRCDPISGHTALYWYRQSLGQGLEFLIYFQGNSAPDKSGLPSDRFSAERTGGSVSTLTIQRTQQEDSAVYLCASSLGSGNEQFFGPGTRLTVL.

V is TRBV27 and J is TRBJ2-3, with D perhaps TRBD2 (6 bases). Trimming stripped 5 bases from V and 4 bases from J, with 16 bases between. This CDR3 comprises 15 residues. CDR1 and CDR2 (germline): MNHEY, SMNVEV (reference sequence). CDR3: CASSKWEESADTQYF. CDR3 bases: TGTGCCAGCAGTAAGTGGGAGGAGAGCGCAGATACGCAGTATTTT.

J is TRBJ2-1 and V is TRBV5-1, with 8 bases lining up with TRBD2. This CDR3 is built from 16 residues. Germline lookup yields CDR1 SGHRS and CDR2 YFSETQ. V trimming: 0 bases; J trimming: 4 bases; junction bases outside the gene matches: 6. The CDR3: CASSLDGSGEYNEQFF. In nucleotides, the CDR3 is TGCGCCAGCAGCTTGGATGGTAGCGGGGAGTACAATGAGCAGTTCTTC. The full variable domain, its missing parts supplied by reference TRBV5-1 and TRBJ2-1, is KAGVTQTPRYLIKTRGQQVTLSCSPISGHRSVSWYQQTPGQGLQFLFEYFSETQRNKGNFPGRFSGRQFSNSRSEMNVSTLELGDSALYLCASSLDGSGEYNEQFFGPGTRLTVL.

The chain has TRBV7-2 and TRBJ2-6, with D tentatively TRBD1 (6 bases). CDR3 size: 15 residues. The V gene's germline CDR1 is SGHTA and CDR2 FQGNSA. Between the trimmed V and J ends, which lost 5 bases and 4 bases, there was a span of 12 bases. The CDR3 DNA reads TGTGCCAGCAGCCCGAACAGGGCCGGGGCCAACGTCCTGACTTTC. This gives the protein CASSPNRAGANVLTF.

This chain joins TRBV9 and TRBJ2-3; TRBD2 agrees at 11 bases. Germline CDR1 and CDR2: SGDLS and YYNGEE. The CDR3 contains 15 residues. The junction had 3 bases not matched to a gene; V was cut back by 1 base and J by 5 bases. The CDR3 loop reads CASSVLAGGLDTQYF. In DNA, the CDR3 is TGTGCCAGCAGCGTACTAGCGGGGGGCCTAGATACGCAGTATTTT.

This clone turned up a few times. This chain links TRBV11-1 with TRBJ1-1, with no clear D. Germline CDR1 is SGHAT and CDR2 is FQDESV (reference sequence). This CDR3 comprises 14 residues. V was cut by 2 bases and J by 5 bases, with 12 bases left in between. The CDR3: CASSLPLRETEAFF. The DNA of the CDR3 is TGTGCCAGCAGCTTACCTCTACGGGAGACTGAAGCTTTCTTT.

This chain links TRBV28 with TRBJ1-2, with 9 nucleotides matching TRBD1. This CDR3 is built from 16 residues. Losses at the gene ends were 6 bases for V and 5 bases for J; bases not matched to a gene: 13. Germline V gives CDR1 MDHEN, CDR2 SYDVKM. DNA of the CDR3: TGTGCCAGCAGAGCACCGGGACAGGGAGAGTTATATGGCTACACCTTC. It yields the protein CASRAPGQGELYGYTF.

J is TRBJ1-2 and V is TRBV2; D is undetermined. The germline CDR1 and CDR2 sequences are SNHLY and FYNNEI. CDR3 length: 17 residues. V was cut by 5 bases and J by 0 bases, with 19 bases left in between. The CDR3 DNA reads TGTGCCAGCAGTCGTGACTCCGGGAGGTTTGCTAACTATGGCTACACCTTC. Translating it yields CASSRDSGRFANYGYTF. Using reference TRBV2 and TRBJ1-2 for the parts outside the CDR3, the full variable domain is EPEVTQTPSHQVTQMGQEVILRCVPISNHLYFYWYRQILGQKVEFLVSFYNNEISEKSEIFDDQFSVERPDGSNFTLKIRSTKLEDSAMYFCASSRDSGRFANYGYTFGSGTRLTVV.